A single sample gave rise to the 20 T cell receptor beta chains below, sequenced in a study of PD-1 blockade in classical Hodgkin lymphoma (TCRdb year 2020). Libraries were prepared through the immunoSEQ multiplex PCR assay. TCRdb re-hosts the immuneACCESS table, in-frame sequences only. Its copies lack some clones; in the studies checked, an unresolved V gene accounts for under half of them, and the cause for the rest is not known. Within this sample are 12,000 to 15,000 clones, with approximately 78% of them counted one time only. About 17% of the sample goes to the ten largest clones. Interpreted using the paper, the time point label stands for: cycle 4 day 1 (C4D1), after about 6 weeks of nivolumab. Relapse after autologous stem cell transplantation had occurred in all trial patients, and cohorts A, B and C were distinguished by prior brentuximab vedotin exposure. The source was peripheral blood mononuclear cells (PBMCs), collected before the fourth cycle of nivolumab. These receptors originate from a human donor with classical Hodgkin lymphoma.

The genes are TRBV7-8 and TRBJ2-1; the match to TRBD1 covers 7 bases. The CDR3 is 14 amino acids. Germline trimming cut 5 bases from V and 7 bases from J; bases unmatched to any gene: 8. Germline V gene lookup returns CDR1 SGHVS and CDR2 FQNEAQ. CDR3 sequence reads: CASSLWDSTNEQFF. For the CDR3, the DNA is TGTGCCAGCAGCCTATGGGACAGCACGAATGAGCAGTTCTTC.

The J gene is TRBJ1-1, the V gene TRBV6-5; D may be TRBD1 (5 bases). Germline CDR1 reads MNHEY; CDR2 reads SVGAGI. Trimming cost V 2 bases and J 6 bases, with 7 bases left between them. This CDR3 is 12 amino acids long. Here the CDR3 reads CASSYARAEAFF. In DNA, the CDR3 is TGTGCCAGCAGTTACGCCAGGGCTGAAGCTTTCTTT.

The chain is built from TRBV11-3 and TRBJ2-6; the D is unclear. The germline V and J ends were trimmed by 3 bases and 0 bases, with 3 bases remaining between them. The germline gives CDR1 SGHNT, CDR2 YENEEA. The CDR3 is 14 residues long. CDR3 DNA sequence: TGTGCCAGCAGCTTGGACTCTGGGGCCAACGTCCTGACTTTC. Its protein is CASSLDSGANVLTF.

The CDR3 sequence is CASSLGRQVTTATNEKLFF. For the CDR3, the DNA is TGTGCCAGCAGCTTGGGGCGACAGGTGACAACTGCAACTAATGAAAAACTGTTTTTT. J is TRBJ1-4 and V is TRBV7-9; D might be TRBD1 (6 bases). The germline V and J ends were trimmed by 3 bases and 0 bases, with 20 bases remaining between them. The CDR3 contains 19 residues. From germline, CDR1 is SEHNR and CDR2 FQNEAQ (reference sequence).

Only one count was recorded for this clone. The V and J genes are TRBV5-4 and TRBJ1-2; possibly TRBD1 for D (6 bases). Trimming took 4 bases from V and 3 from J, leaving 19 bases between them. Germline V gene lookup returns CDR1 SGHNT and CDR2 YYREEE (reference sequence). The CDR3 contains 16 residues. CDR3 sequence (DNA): TGTGCCAGCAGCCCTCGGACGGGGAGGGGGGACTATGGCTACACCTTC. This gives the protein CASSPRTGRGDYGYTF.

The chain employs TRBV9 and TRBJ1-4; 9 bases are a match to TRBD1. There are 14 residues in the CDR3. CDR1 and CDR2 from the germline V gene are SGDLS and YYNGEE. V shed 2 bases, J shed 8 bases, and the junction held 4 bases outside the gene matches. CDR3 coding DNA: TGTGCCAGCAGCGTGGACAGGGGACGCGAAAAACTGTTTTTT. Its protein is CASSVDRGREKLFF. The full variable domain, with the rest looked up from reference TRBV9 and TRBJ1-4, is DSGVTQTPKHLITATGQRVTLRCSPRSGDLSVYWYQQSLDQGLQFLIQYYNGEERAKGNILERFSAQQFPDLHSELNLSSLELGDSALYFCASSVDRGREKLFFGSGTQLSVL.

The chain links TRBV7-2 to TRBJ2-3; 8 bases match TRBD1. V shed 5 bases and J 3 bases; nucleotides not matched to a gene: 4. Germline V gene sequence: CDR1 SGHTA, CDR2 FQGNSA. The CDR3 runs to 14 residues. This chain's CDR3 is CASSPQGATDTQYF. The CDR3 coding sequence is TGTGCCAGCAGCCCCCAGGGGGCAACAGATACGCAGTATTTT.

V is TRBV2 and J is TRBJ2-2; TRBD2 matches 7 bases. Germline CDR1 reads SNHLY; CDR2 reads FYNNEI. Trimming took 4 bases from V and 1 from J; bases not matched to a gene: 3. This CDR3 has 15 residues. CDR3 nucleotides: TGTGCCAGCAGTGTTAAGCGGGGGAACACCGGGGAGCTGTTTTTT. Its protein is CASSVKRGNTGELFF.

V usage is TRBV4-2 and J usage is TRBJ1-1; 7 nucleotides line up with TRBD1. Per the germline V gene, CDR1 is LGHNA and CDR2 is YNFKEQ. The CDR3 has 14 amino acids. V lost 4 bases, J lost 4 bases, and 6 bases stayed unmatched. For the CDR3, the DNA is TGTGCCAGCAGCCTTATTCCAGGGGGCACTGAAGCTTTCTTT. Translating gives CASSLIPGGTEAFF.

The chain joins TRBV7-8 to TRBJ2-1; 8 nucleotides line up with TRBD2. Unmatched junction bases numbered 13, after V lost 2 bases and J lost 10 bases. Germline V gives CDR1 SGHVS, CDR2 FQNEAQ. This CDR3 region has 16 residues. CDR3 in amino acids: CASSLTGGGPVGEQFF. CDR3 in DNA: TGTGCCAGCAGCTTAACCGGGGGGGGCCCCGTGGGAGAGCAGTTCTTC.

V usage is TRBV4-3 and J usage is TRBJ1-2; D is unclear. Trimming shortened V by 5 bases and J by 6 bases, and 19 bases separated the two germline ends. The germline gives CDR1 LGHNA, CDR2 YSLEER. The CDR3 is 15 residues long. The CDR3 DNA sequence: TGCGCCAGCAGCTTTCGAAGCACGAGATTTAATGGCTACACCTTC. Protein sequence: CASSFRSTRFNGYTF.

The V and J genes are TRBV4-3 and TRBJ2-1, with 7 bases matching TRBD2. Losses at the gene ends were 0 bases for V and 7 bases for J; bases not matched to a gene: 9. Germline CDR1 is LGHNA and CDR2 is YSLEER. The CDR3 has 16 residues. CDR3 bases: TGCGCCAGCAGCCAAGAACCCCACGGGAGGTGGAATGAGCAGTTCTTC. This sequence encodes CASSQEPHGRWNEQFF.

This chain's CDR3 is CSAEGAATQYF. In DNA, the CDR3 is TGCAGTGCCGAGGGAGCGGCGACGCAGTATTTT. The chain employs TRBV20-1 and TRBJ2-3, with a weak D call TRBD2 (5 bases). CDR1 is DFQATT, CDR2 SNEGSKA, per germline (reference sequence). The CDR3 consists of 11 residues. The V gene lost 6 bases and the J gene lost 9 bases, with 13 bases spanning the gap.

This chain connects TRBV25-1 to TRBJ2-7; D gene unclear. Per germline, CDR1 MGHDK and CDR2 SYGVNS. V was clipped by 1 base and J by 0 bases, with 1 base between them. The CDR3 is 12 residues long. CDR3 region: CASSESSYEQYF. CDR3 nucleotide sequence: TGTGCCAGCAGTGAATCCTCCTACGAGCAGTACTTC.

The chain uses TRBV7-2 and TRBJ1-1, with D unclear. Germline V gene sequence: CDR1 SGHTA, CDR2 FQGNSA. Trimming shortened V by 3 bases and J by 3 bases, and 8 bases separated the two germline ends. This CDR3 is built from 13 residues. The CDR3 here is CASSFGEYTEAFF. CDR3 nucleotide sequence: TGTGCCAGCAGCTTTGGGGAGTACACTGAAGCTTTCTTT.

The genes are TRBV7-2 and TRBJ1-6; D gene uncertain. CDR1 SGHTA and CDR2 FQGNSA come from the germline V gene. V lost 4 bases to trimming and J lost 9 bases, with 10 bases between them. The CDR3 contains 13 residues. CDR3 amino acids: CASSWAAVSPLHF. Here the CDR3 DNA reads TGTGCCAGCAGCTGGGCCGCCGTTTCACCCCTCCACTTT.

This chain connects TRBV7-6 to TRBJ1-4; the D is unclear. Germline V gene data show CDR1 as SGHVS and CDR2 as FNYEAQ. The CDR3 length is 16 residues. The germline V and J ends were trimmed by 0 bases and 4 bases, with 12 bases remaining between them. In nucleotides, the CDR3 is TGTGCCAGCAGCTTAGCCCCGCCACCTATTAATGAAAAACTGTTTTTT. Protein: CASSLAPPPINEKLFF. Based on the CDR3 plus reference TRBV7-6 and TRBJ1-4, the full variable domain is GAGVSQSPRYKVTKRGQDVALRCDPISGHVSLYWYRQALGQGPEFLTYFNYEAQQDKSGLPNDRFSAERPEGSISTLTIQRTEQRDSAMYRCASSLAPPPINEKLFFGSGTQLSVL.

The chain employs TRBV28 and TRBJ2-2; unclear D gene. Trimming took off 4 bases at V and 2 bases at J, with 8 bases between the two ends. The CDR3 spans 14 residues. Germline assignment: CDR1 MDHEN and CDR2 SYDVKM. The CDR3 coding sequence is TGTGCCAGCAGTTCGGGCCTAAACACCGGGGAGCTGTTTTTT. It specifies CASSSGLNTGELFF.

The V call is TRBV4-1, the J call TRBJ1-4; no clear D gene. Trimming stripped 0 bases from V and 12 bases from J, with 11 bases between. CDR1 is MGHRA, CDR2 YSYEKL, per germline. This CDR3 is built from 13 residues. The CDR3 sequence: CASSQDPFPELFF. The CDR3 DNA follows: TGCGCCAGCAGCCAAGACCCCTTTCCGGAACTGTTTTTT.

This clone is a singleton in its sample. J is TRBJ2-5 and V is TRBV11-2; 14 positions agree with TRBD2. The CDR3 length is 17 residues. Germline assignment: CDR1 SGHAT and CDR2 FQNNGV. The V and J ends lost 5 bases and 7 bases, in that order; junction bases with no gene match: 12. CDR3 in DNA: TGTGCCAGCAGCCCTCTGGGACTAGCGGGGGCGGATGGGACCCAGTACTTC. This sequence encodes CASSPLGLAGADGTQYF.